This entry lists 7 T cell receptor beta chains sequenced from one sample in a study of PD-L1 blockade in urothelial cancer. The protocol was immunoSEQ multiplex PCR, while the TCRdb copy is restricted to in-frame clones and leaves out a portion. In the table there are approximately 70,000 clones, 85% to 90% of which are singletons. Source: PBMCs, taken around atezolizumab (anti-PD-L1) treatment. These receptors originate from a man in his 60s with urothelial cancer.

This chain links TRBV7-9 with TRBJ1-1; D is perhaps TRBD1 (5 bases). This CDR3 has 14 residues. V was cut by 2 bases and J by 1 base, with 8 bases left in between. The germline V gene has CDR1 SEHNR and CDR2 FQNEAQ (reference sequence). The CDR3 DNA sequence: TGTGCCAGCAGCTTATCAGGACAGAACACTGAAGCTTTCTTT. This translates into CASSLSGQNTEAFF.

V gene TRBV9 combines with J gene TRBJ1-3; D is perhaps TRBD1 (5 bases). The germline CDR1 and CDR2 sequences are SGDLS and YYNGEE. Trimming removed 2 bases at V and 3 bases at J, with 15 bases between. The CDR3 is made up of 16 amino acids. CDR3 in amino acids: CASSVGGRVDGNTIYF. The CDR3 DNA is TGTGCCAGCAGCGTCGGGGGGAGGGTGGATGGAAACACCATATATTTT.

The chain combines TRBV7-2 with TRBJ1-2; D possibly corresponds to TRBD1 (5 bases). V was clipped by 9 bases and J by 5 bases, with 10 bases between them. This CDR3 spans 11 amino acids. Germline V gives CDR1 SGHTA, CDR2 FQGNSA. The CDR3 reads CARSGGYGYTF. CDR3 coding DNA: TGTGCCAGGTCGGGGGGATATGGCTACACCTTC.

The chain uses TRBV14 and TRBJ1-1; maybe TRBD1 (6 bases). The CDR3 is 13 residues long. CDR1 SGHDN and CDR2 FVKESK come from the germline V gene. Trimming pared 7 bases from V and 11 bases from J, leaving 20 bases between. The CDR3 sequence: CASKVQGVHVAFF. Here the CDR3 DNA reads TGTGCCAGCAAGGTACAGGGAGTGCATGTGGCTTTCTTT.

The chain recombines TRBV6-1 with TRBJ2-6; tentative D call: TRBD1 (5 bases). Germline loops: CDR1 MNHNS, CDR2 SASEGT. CDR3 size: 18 residues. Trimming pared 0 bases from V and 2 bases from J, leaving 14 bases between. The CDR3, as DNA: TGTGCCAGCAGTGAAGCGCTGTCTGGGGCTGCTGGGGCCAACGTCCTGACTTTC. The encoded protein is CASSEALSGAAGANVLTF.

The CDR3 loop reads CASNIQGEQPQHF. The CDR3 nucleotides are TGTGCCAGCAATATACAGGGAGAGCAGCCCCAGCATTTT. The chain uses TRBV6-6 and TRBJ1-5; possibly TRBD1 for D (6 bases). Trimming took off 7 bases at V and 7 bases at J, with 14 bases between the two ends. The V gene's germline CDR1 is MNHNY and CDR2 SVGAGI (reference sequence). The CDR3 loop spans 13 amino acids.

The chain uses TRBV6-1 and TRBJ1-1, with TRBD1 matching 8 bases. V shed 6 bases and J 3 bases; nucleotides not matched to a gene: 9. The CDR3 extends over 15 amino acids. Germline CDR1 is MNHNS and CDR2 is SASEGT. The CDR3 coding sequence is TGTGCCAGCAGGAAGGGGACAGGTCGGGACACTGAAGCTTTCTTT. Translation: CASRKGTGRDTEAFF.